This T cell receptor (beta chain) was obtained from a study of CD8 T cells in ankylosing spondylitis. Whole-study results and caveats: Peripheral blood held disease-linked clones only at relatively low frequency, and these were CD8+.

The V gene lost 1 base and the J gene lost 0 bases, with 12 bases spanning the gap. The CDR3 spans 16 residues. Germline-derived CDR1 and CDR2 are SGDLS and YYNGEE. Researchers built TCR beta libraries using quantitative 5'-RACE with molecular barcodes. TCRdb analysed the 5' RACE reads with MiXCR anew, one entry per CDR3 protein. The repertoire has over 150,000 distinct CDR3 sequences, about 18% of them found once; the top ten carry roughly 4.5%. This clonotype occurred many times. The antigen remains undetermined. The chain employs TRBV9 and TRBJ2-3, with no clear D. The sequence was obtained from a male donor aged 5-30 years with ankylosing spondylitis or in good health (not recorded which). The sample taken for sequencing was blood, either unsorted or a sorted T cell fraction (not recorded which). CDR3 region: CASSVNPRHSTDTQYF. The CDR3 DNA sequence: TGTGCCAGCAGCGTAAACCCCAGGCACAGCACAGATACGCAGTATTTT.